Below, one T cell receptor beta chain is given with its context. The antigen is undetermined. Sequencing used immunoSEQ multiplex PCR; TCRdb keeps in-frame clones, though not all of them. The sample has 100,000 to 150,000 clones, around nine tenths seen once. The CDR3 has 14 amino acids. Germline V lookup: CDR1 SGHVS, CDR2 FNYEAQ. Trimming left V 8 bases short and J 6 bases short, with 17 bases between. The data derive from a study of T cell responses to AZD1222 COVID-19 vaccine. Overall study findings and caveats: Close to half of all spike-specific TCRs reportedly target regions of the variants that are unmutated. At baseline, just six AZD1222 recipients tested seropositive. It was only after the peak T cell response that any repertoires were sampled.

V and J are TRBV7-6 and TRBJ2-1; D is perhaps TRBD2 (7 bases). The sequence came from an adult in good health. The source material was peripheral blood, sampled on day 0 of AZD1222 vaccination. This chain's CDR3 is CASVNGGLSNEQFF. Here the CDR3 DNA reads TGTGCCAGCGTCAACGGGGGGCTGTCCAATGAGCAGTTCTTC.